The 14 T cell receptor beta chains reported below all come from one sample, sequenced in a study. The sorted Tregs were CD4+CD25+CD127-/low cells. The TRBV12-4/TRBJ1-2 clonotypes were amplified using barcode primers with ligated adaptors. TCRdb re-called the multiplex PCR reads through MiXCR, storing one row per CDR3 protein. This table holds some 910 distinct CDR3 sequences, under 6% found once. The sequenced sample was tumor-infiltrating Tregs sorted from the breast tumor. These receptors came from a female donor with breast cancer.

By sample fraction, this clonotype is medium-sized (0.01 to 0.1%). The chain carries TRBV12-3 or TRBV12-4 and TRBJ1-2, with D maybe TRBD1 (5 bases). The CDR3 has 12 amino acids. The V and J ends lost 3 bases and 10 bases respectively, with 12 bases between them. CDR3 nucleotides: TGTGCCAGCAGTTTCGGCCTGGGGCACTACACCTTC. Protein sequence: CASSFGLGHYTF.

Judged by abundance, this clonotype is medium-sized. This chain connects TRBV12-3 or TRBV12-4 to TRBJ1-2; a weak D match, TRBD1 (6 bases). The length of the CDR3 is 13 residues. The V end was cut by 5 bases, the J end by 4 bases, with 11 bases between. The CDR3 here is CASSPDRSYGYTF. The CDR3 DNA sequence: TGTGCCAGCAGTCCGGACAGATCCTATGGCTACACCTTC.

This clonotype is judged large. The chain couples TRBV12-3 or TRBV12-4 to TRBJ1-2; 9 bases are shared with TRBD1. The CDR3 has 14 residues. V shed 6 bases and J 1 base; nucleotides not matched to a gene: 3. The CDR3 here is CASSPGQGNYGYTF. The CDR3 DNA follows: TGTGCCAGCAGCCCGGGACAGGGTAACTATGGCTACACCTTC.

V and J are TRBV12-3 or TRBV12-4 and TRBJ1-2, with 10 bases lining up with TRBD1. This CDR3 comprises 14 residues. The V segment lost 1 base and the J segment 7 bases; nucleotides outside the gene matches: 3. Here the CDR3 reads CASSLGDRGFGYTF. Written as DNA, the CDR3 is TGTGCCAGCAGTTTAGGGGACAGGGGCTTTGGCTACACCTTC.

This clonotype came up many times. The V call is TRBV12-3 or TRBV12-4, the J call TRBJ1-2; D is unresolved. The CDR3 totals 12 residues. The V end was cut by 6 bases, the J end by 8 bases, with 13 bases between. CDR3 nucleotides: TGTGCCAGCAGCCGACTGGGTAGCGGCTACACCTTC. Its translation is CASSRLGSGYTF.

This clonotype is medium-sized by share. CDR3 bases: TGTGCCAGCAGTACATTCGACAGGGGCGGCTATGGCTACACCTTC. It specifies CASSTFDRGGYGYTF. The V call is TRBV12-3 or TRBV12-4, the J call TRBJ1-2; TRBD1 matches at 8 bases. The trim removed 5 bases at V and 4 bases at J, leaving 9 bases unmatched. The CDR3 consists of 15 residues.

The chain carries TRBV12-3 or TRBV12-4 and TRBJ1-2; D is ambiguous. CDR3 size: 14 residues. V lost 5 bases and J 8 bases, leaving 18 bases between the germline ends. CDR3 DNA sequence: TGTGCCAGCAGTCAAATGGTAGAGGGAGGAGGCTACACCTTC. Encoded protein: CASSQMVEGGGYTF.

In this sample, this clonotype is large. The chain employs TRBV12-3 or TRBV12-4 and TRBJ1-2, with D possibly being TRBD1 (6 bases). This CDR3 has 14 amino acids. Trimming took 2 bases from V and 5 from J, leaving 12 bases between them. In DNA, the CDR3 is TGTGCCAGCAGTTTAACAGGGTCAGGTTATGGCTACACCTTC. Residues: CASSLTGSGYGYTF.

In this sample, this clonotype is medium-sized (0.01 to 0.1%). J is TRBJ1-2 and V is TRBV12-3 or TRBV12-4; 7 bases are shared with TRBD1. The V gene end was trimmed by 5 bases and the J gene end by 6 bases; junction bases not matched to a gene: 15. There are 16 residues in the CDR3. DNA of the CDR3: TGTGCCAGCAGTGTACTGGGCACAGGGGCGTCAGATGGCTACACCTTC. Translating it yields CASSVLGTGASDGYTF.

By frequency in the sample, this clonotype is large. The genes are TRBV12-3 or TRBV12-4 and TRBJ1-2, with no clear D. The CDR3 is 12 residues long. Trimming stripped 3 bases from V and 1 base from J, with 3 bases between. The CDR3 loop reads CASSLGNYGYTF. The CDR3 bases are TGTGCCAGCAGTTTGGGTAACTATGGCTACACCTTC.

This clonotype was counted at least ten times. This rearrangement joins TRBV12-3 or TRBV12-4 to TRBJ1-2; the match to TRBD1 covers 7 bases. V lost 4 bases and J lost 4; bases outside the gene matches: 6. The CDR3 consists of 14 residues. The CDR3 sequence: CASSSFRDSYGYTF. The CDR3 region has the DNA TGTGCCAGCAGTTCCTTCCGGGACAGCTATGGCTACACCTTC.

This clonotype is categorized as medium-sized (0.01 to 0.1%). This rearrangement joins TRBV12-3 or TRBV12-4 to TRBJ1-2; possible D gene TRBD1, 5 bases. The V end lost 2 bases, the J end lost 2 bases, and 12 bases lay between the germline ends. This CDR3 spans 15 amino acids. CDR3 sequence (DNA): TGTGCCAGCAGTTTATATGCAGGGCCGAACTATGGCTACACCTTC. Translated, it gives CASSLYAGPNYGYTF.

In its sample, this clonotype ranks as medium-sized (0.01 to 0.1%). This chain links TRBV12-3 or TRBV12-4 with TRBJ1-2; 8 bases line up with TRBD1. The CDR3 is 14 residues long. Trimming cost V 5 bases and J 4 bases; bases outside gene matches: 6. CDR3 region: CASSRTGRAYGYTF. CDR3 bases: TGTGCCAGCAGTCGGACAGGGAGGGCCTATGGCTACACCTTC.

By sample fraction, this clonotype is large (0.1 to 1%). The gene calls are TRBV12-3 or TRBV12-4 and TRBJ1-2; D unclear. The length of the CDR3 is 13 residues. Trimming cost V 1 base and J 4 bases, with 7 bases left between them. CDR3 residues: CASSLGQTYGYTF. CDR3 nucleotides: TGTGCCAGCAGTTTAGGACAAACCTATGGCTACACCTTC.